A selection of T cell receptor beta chains follows, all from one sample in a study of control samples from healthy donors and cancer patients. Measured with immunoSEQ multiplex PCR; TCRdb has only the in-frame clones, and not every one. The sample has about 92,000 clones, roughly four fifths seen once; the top ten hold approximately 9.8%. The sequenced material came from blood. These receptors were obtained from a woman aged 60-75 years in good health. Each CDR3 is given with its conserved first and last residue. The D gene is left open where the match is weak. A clone size is listed for some rows: how often the clone was seen (once, few, many), or a class if it is expanded.

TRBV5-1	14	.	TRBJ1-1	TRBD1	TGCGCCAGCAGCCGCGGGACAGCGAACACTGAAGCTTTCTTT	CASSRGTANTEAFF
TRBV11-2	15	once	TRBJ1-5	.	TGTGCCAGCAGCCTAGTGGGGGGAGGCAATCAGCCCCAGCATTTT	CASSLVGGGNQPQHF
TRBV28	12	.	TRBJ2-7	.	TGTGCCAGCAGGCGGAGGTTTCACGAGCAGTACTTC	CASRRRFHEQYF
TRBV19	16	.	TRBJ2-2	TRBD1	TGTGCCAGTAGTCGAATCCGACAGGGCGAGACCGGGGAGCTGTTTTTT	CASSRIRQGETGELFF
TRBV2	13	.	TRBJ2-5	.	TGTGCCAGCAGTGACGGGTACCAAGAGACCCAGTACTTC	CASSDGYQETQYF
TRBV10-3	13	.	TRBJ2-3	.	TGTGCCATATCACTTTCGGCTACAGATACGCAGTATTTT	CAISLSATDTQYF
TRBV5-4	15	.	TRBJ2-7	.	TGTGCCAGCAGCTTAGGAGGGTACGCAGCCTACGAGCAGTACTTC	CASSLGGYAAYEQYF
TRBV19	11	.	TRBJ2-1	.	TGTGCCAGTAGTCGCCAGAATGAGCAGTTCTTC	CASSRQNEQFF
TRBV5-5	17	.	TRBJ2-3	.	TGTGCCAGCAGCTTGGGTGGGGGGCGAGTGAGGGCAGATACGCAGTATTTT	CASSLGGGRVRADTQYF
TRBV9	15	.	TRBJ1-1	TRBD1	TGTGCCAGCAGCTTACGGGAGGGGGCGTACACTGAAGCTTTCTTT	CASSLREGAYTEAFF
TRBV10-3	15	.	TRBJ2-7	TRBD1	TGTGCCATCAGTGCAGGGACAGGGTCTGTCTACGAGCAGTACTTC	CAISAGTGSVYEQYF
TRBV6-5	13	.	TRBJ1-6	.	TGTGCCAGCAAATGGGACACCAATTCACCCCTCCACTTT	CASKWDTNSPLHF
TRBV10-1	14	.	TRBJ2-2	.	TGCGCCAGCAGTGTCGGAGTGAACACCGGGGAGCTGTTTTTT	CASSVGVNTGELFF
TRBV2	14	.	TRBJ1-6	.	TGTGCCAGCAGACTGGATATTTACAATTCACCCCTCCACTTT	CASRLDIYNSPLHF
TRBV2	15	.	TRBJ1-1	TRBD1	TGTGCCAGCAGGGATACAGGGGCGGGGTTGGCTGAAGCTTTCTTT	CASRDTGAGLAEAFF
TRBV9	17	.	TRBJ2-2	TRBD2	TGTGCCAGCAGCGCTACTAGCGGGAGCCGAACCACCGGGGAGCTGTTTTTT	CASSATSGSRTTGELFF
TRBV5-1	15	.	TRBJ1-1	.	TGCGCCAGCAGCCCACTAGGCGGGCTGAACACTGAAGCTTTCTTT	CASSPLGGLNTEAFF
TRBV2	17	.	TRBJ1-5	TRBD1	TGTGCCAGCAGGACAGGGTTGGGACTTTTGAGCAATCAGCCCCAGCATTTT	CASRTGLGLLSNQPQHF
TRBV11-2	16	.	TRBJ2-1	TRBD2	TGTGCCAGCGGCCCCCATCTAGCGGGGGCCCTCAATGAGCAGTTCTTC	CASGPHLAGALNEQFF
TRBV6-4	15	.	TRBJ2-1	TRBD2	TGTGCCAGCAGTGACTCCGCGGGGGAGCTCAATGAGCAGTTCTTC	CASSDSAGELNEQFF
TRBV5-1	14	once	TRBJ2-3	TRBD1	TGCGCCAGCAGCCGGACAGGGACCACAGATACGCAGTATTTT	CASSRTGTTDTQYF
TRBV29-1	14	.	TRBJ2-3	.	TGCAGCGTTGAAAACATGCCCCCAGCAGATACGCAGTATTTT	CSVENMPPADTQYF
TRBV4-2	16	.	TRBJ1-2	.	TGTGCCAGCAGCCAAGCCCCGGGGGCGACACCCTATGGCTACACCTTC	CASSQAPGATPYGYTF
TRBV5-1	14	.	TRBJ2-5	.	TGCGCCAGCAGCGTGCCTAGCGCGCAAGAGACCCAGTACTTC	CASSVPSAQETQYF
TRBV7-9	11	once	TRBJ2-7	.	TGTGCCACCCAGGGGGGCTACGAGCAGTACTTC	CATQGGYEQYF
TRBV7-2	13	.	TRBJ2-1	.	TGTGCCAGCAGCTTAGTAATAGGCAATGAGCAGTTCTTC	CASSLVIGNEQFF
TRBV4-1	19	.	TRBJ2-5	TRBD2	TGCGCCAGCAGCCAAGATCCCCTGACTAGCGGGGGGCCCCGGGAGACCCAGTACTTC	CASSQDPLTSGGPRETQYF
TRBV6-6	16	.	TRBJ2-3	TRBD2	TGTGCCAGCAGTCCCTTGACTAGCGGGGGAACAGATACGCAGTATTTT	CASSPLTSGGTDTQYF
TRBV4-2	18	.	TRBJ1-1	.	TGTGCCAGCAGCCAAGATTTTGGGGGGGACTCCGGGCTACTTGAAGCTTTCTTT	CASSQDFGGDSGLLEAFF
TRBV12-3/TRBV12-4	13	.	TRBJ1-1	.	TGTGCCAGCAGTTTTAGGGAAGGCACTGAAGCTTTCTTT	CASSFREGTEAFF
TRBV6-2/TRBV6-3	14	.	TRBJ2-1	TRBD2	TGTGCCAGCAGTTCCGGACTAGCGGGAGTGAGGAAGTTCTTC	CASSSGLAGVRKFF
TRBV10-3	15	.	TRBJ2-2	TRBD2	TGTGCCGTAGGGACTAGCGGGGGCCATGCCGGGGAGCTGTTTTTT	CAVGTSGGHAGELFF
TRBV6-6	15	.	TRBJ1-1	TRBD1	TGTGCCAGCAGGGGCTGGACAGGAGGAAACACTGAAGCTTTCTTT	CASRGWTGGNTEAFF
TRBV18	13	.	TRBJ2-1	.	TGTGCCAGCTCACCTTACACGGAGGGCGGGCAGTTCTTC	CASSPYTEGGQFF
TRBV5-1	15	few	TRBJ2-3	.	TGCGCCAGCAGCTTGAAGGGGCCCTACACAGATACGCAGTATTTT	CASSLKGPYTDTQYF
TRBV5-1	17	.	TRBJ1-2	.	TGCGCCAGCAGCTCGGCCCATTGGCAACAGTTTAACTATGGCTACACCTTC	CASSSAHWQQFNYGYTF
TRBV28	15	.	TRBJ1-4	TRBD1	TGTGCCAGCAGTTTATGGGACAGGGGAAGTGAAAAACTGTTTTTT	CASSLWDRGSEKLFF
TRBV7-6	16	.	TRBJ1-3	.	TGTGCCAGCAGCTTAAGTTCCGATGGCTCTGGAAACACCATATATTTT	CASSLSSDGSGNTIYF
TRBV27	18	.	TRBJ2-7	TRBD2	TGTGCCAGCAGTTCGGTTAGCGGAGACGGGAGGATGTCCTACGAGCAGTACTTC	CASSSVSGDGRMSYEQYF
TRBV12-3/TRBV12-4	12	.	TRBJ1-6	.	TGTGCCAGCAGTTTCGGGCGATCACCCCTCCACTTT	CASSFGRSPLHF
TRBV12-3/TRBV12-4	12	once	TRBJ2-5	.	TGTGCCAGCAGTTTATCAGGGGAGACCCAGTACTTC	CASSLSGETQYF
TRBV2	15	.	TRBJ1-4	.	TGTGCCAGCAGTGGAAACAGGGCAACTAATGAAAAACTGTTTTTT	CASSGNRATNEKLFF
TRBV29-1	12	.	TRBJ2-3	TRBD1	TGCAGCGTGGAGACAGGGCCCGATACGCAGTATTTT	CSVETGPDTQYF
TRBV18	15	.	TRBJ2-3	TRBD2	TGTGCCAGCACAACCGGGACTAGCGGCACAGATACGCAGTATTTT	CASTTGTSGTDTQYF
TRBV7-9	14	.	TRBJ1-1	.	TGTGCCAGCAGCCCCCAGTCAGTAAACACTGAAGCTTTCTTT	CASSPQSVNTEAFF
TRBV27	16	few	TRBJ1-5	TRBD1	TGTGCCAGCAGTCAGGGGGGATTTTATAGCAATCAGCCCCAGCATTTT	CASSQGGFYSNQPQHF